Listed here is a single T cell receptor (beta chain). Authors' processing steps: It was from reference gene primer amplification that nucleated cell counts were estimated. This table comes from immunoSEQ multiplex PCR, and its TCRdb copy is limited to in-frame clones, with some not included. For V, J and clone size, that table is used; D and trimming come from the DNA. This table has approximately 120,000 clones, roughly 85% appearing once. These data are taken from a study of blood T cell repertoires in COVID-19. Deletions cut 10 bases from V and 5 bases from J, with 8 bases between. Per the germline V gene, CDR1 is MNHEY and CDR2 is SVGAGI. The CDR3 covers 11 residues.

Sequencing was done on a sample of peripheral blood. The chain employs TRBV6-5 and TRBJ2-2; D call uncertain. The origin of this receptor is a human donor in a cohort sampled during active COVID-19. CDR3 bases: TGTGCCATCACCAGAACCGGGGAGCTGTTTTTT. Its translation: CAITRTGELFF.